This paragraph reports one T cell receptor (beta chain). V lost 5 bases and J 2 bases, leaving 9 bases between the germline ends. The germline V gene encodes CDR1 SGHTA and CDR2 FQGTGA. This CDR3 contains 14 residues. Authors' methods: The authors estimated nucleated cell counts from reference gene primer amplification. TCRdb's table, derived via immunoSEQ multiplex PCR, lists solely in-frame clones and lacks some. The DNA was the basis for D and trimming; V, J and clone size are from that table. The sample records some 250,000 clones, about 81% being singletons. The data originate from a study of blood T cell repertoires in COVID-19. For the study at large: Samples representing acute and convalescent COVID-19 were sourced from the United States, Italy and Spain. T cells, B-cell-depleted T cells, or PBMCs provided the cDNA or gDNA that served as material.

This chain uses TRBV7-3 with TRBJ2-2, with a possible D match to TRBD1 (6 bases). Sequencing was done on a sample of peripheral blood. The TCR originated in a woman aged 55 to 70 with active or convalescent COVID-19. The CDR3 here is CASSRDTNTGELFF. The CDR3 DNA reads TGTGCCAGCAGCCGGGACACCAACACCGGGGAGCTGTTTTTT.